This T cell receptor (beta chain) was obtained from a study of cytotoxic CD8 clonotypes in ibrutinib-treated CLL. Study-level results: Contraction or stability on treatment was seen for public clonotypes, which were uncommon.

TCRdb's copy holds only in-frame clones and misses some; the assay was immunoSEQ multiplex PCR. In the table there are 150,000 or so clones, 75% to 80% of which are singletons. This CDR3 has 12 residues. Germline-derived CDR1 and CDR2 are MNHEY and SVGAGI. The V end lost 6 bases, the J end lost 7 bases, and 10 bases lay between the germline ends. Note on this clone: Its antigen is still unknown. Within the sample, other DNA sequences also encode this same CDR3.

The source of this sequence is a human donor with chronic lymphocytic leukemia. The chain recombines TRBV6-5 with TRBJ1-5; D is uncertain. The sequences come from PBMCs, collected after 24 months of ibrutinib treatment. Written as DNA, the CDR3 is TGTGCCAGCAGCTACCCGGGGCAGCCCCAGCATTTT. Protein product: CASSYPGQPQHF.